This T cell receptor beta chain originates from a study of cytomegalovirus exposure and HLA in healthy donors. Germline CDR1 and CDR2: SGHVS and FNYEAQ. This CDR3 comprises 13 residues. Between the trimmed V and J ends, which lost 8 bases and 0 bases, there was a span of 7 bases. The PCR used 60 Vbeta and 13 Jbeta primers. The protocol was immunoSEQ multiplex PCR, while the TCRdb copy is restricted to in-frame clones and leaves out a portion. The table lists roughly 81,000 clones, over 70% of them singletons. For this clone: Its antigen is currently unknown.

Findings of the study overall: An Asian-associated ancestry cluster reportedly showed fewer N-insertions than the approximately 660-donor mean in a later analysis. Per a later analysis, HLA-associated TCR beta chains showed more clonal expansion than other, equally common TCR beta chains.

There were likely unrecorded immune exposures, though donors were nominally healthy when sampled. The chain joins TRBV7-6 to TRBJ1-4; D remains ambiguous. Source material: PBMCs. This clonotype originated in a boy between 10 and 17 years old in good health and CMV-seronegative. Written as DNA, the CDR3 is TGTGCCAGCGGACTTGCAACTAATGAAAAACTGTTTTTT. This encodes CASGLATNEKLFF.